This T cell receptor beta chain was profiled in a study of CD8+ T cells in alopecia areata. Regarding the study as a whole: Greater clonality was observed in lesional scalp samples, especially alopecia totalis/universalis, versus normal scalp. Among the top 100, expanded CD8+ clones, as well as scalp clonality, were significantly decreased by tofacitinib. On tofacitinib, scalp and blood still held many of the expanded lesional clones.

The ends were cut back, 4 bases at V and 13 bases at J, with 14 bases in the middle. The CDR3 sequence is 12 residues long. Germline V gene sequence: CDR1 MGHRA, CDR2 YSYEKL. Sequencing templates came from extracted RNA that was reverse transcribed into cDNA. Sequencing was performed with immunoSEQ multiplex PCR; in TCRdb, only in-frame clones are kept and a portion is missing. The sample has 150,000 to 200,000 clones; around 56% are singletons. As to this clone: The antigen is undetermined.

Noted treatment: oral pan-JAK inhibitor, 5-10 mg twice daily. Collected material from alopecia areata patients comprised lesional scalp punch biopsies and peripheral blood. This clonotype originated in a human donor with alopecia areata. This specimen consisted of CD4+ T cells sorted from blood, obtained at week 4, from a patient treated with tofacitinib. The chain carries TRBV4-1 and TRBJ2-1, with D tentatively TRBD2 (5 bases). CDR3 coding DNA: TGCGCCAGCAGCCGCGACGGGAAGGGACAGTTCTTC. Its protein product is CASSRDGKGQFF.